A single TCR beta chain is shown here with its context. The assay was immunoSEQ multiplex PCR, and TCRdb's table has in-frame clones only and misses some. The sample carries about 2 million clones, 90% to 95% recorded once. Germline-derived CDR1 and CDR2 are MNHEY and SVGAGI. The CDR3 contains 13 residues. Trimming pared 8 bases from V and 4 bases from J, leaving 14 bases between. The entry originates in a study of shared clonotypes between healthy human individuals. The TCR comes from a man aged 18-30 years in good health. The V gene is TRBV6-5, the J gene TRBJ1-2, with D unclear. The source material was naive CD4+ T cells sorted from blood. As for subset: CD45RA+ positively selected. CDR3 amino acids: CASWGSISYGYTF. The CDR3 nucleotides read TGTGCCAGCTGGGGTTCGATTTCCTATGGCTACACCTTC.